This TCR beta chain was sequenced during a study of blood T cells in healthy people across ages. Findings and caveats of the study: The recorded TCR beta diversity per million T cells decreased in a roughly linear manner with age.

The count of this clonotype is one. The target antigen is unknown. One end of the junction does not line up with germline, which may come from a read error. The V gene's germline CDR1 is LGHDT and CDR2 YNNKEL (reference sequence). This CDR3 contains 15 residues. Sample-barcoded 5' priming and a J-beta primer mix drove a second PCR of about 6 to 12 cycles. TCRdb analysed the 5' RACE reads with MiXCR anew, one entry per CDR3 protein. This sample has around 1,500,000 distinct CDR3 sequences, with over 25% found just once. Russia was home to the donors, healthy Caucasian individuals aged roughly 6 to 90. Total RNA was extracted at no less than 5 micrograms per sample.

This TCR was sampled from a woman aged 25 to 39 in good health. Sequencing input: blood. This chain connects TRBV3-1 to TRBJ2-5; TRBD2 might be the D (5 bases). The CDR3 DNA reads as TGTACCAGCAGCCAAGATGTGGGAGCCCAAGAGACCCAGTACTTC. Protein product: CTSSQDVGAQETQYF.